The 14 T cell receptor beta chains below come from one sample, sequenced in a study of blood T cell repertoires in COVID-19. Measured with immunoSEQ multiplex PCR; TCRdb has only the in-frame clones, and not every one. This repertoire shows about 400,000 clones, 75% to 90% found once; its top ten account for roughly 1.4%. Sequenced input: peripheral blood. All receptors derive from a woman under 40 with active or convalescent COVID-19.

The chain employs TRBV6-5 and TRBJ1-4; a possible D gene is TRBD1 (6 bases). Germline-derived CDR1 and CDR2 are MNHEY and SVGAGI. CDR3 length equals 12 residues. Trimming removed 8 bases at V and 5 bases at J, with 9 bases between. The CDR3 is CASRDINEKLFF. As DNA, the CDR3 is TGTGCCAGCCGGGACATAAATGAAAAACTGTTTTTT.

The J gene is TRBJ2-7, the V gene TRBV5-4; 7 bases align to TRBD1. The germline CDR1 and CDR2 sequences are SGHNT and YYREEE (reference sequence). The CDR3 loop spans 14 amino acids. V dropped 4 bases and J dropped 0; count of bases not matched to a gene: 4. The DNA for the CDR3 is TGTGCCAGCAGCGCCGGGACAGACTCCTACGAGCAGTACTTC. It encodes CASSAGTDSYEQYF.

This clone showed up just once. The gene calls are TRBV3-1 (or the pseudogene TRBV3-2) and TRBJ2-1; a weak D match, TRBD2 (6 bases). CDR3 length equals 16 residues. The germline V gene encodes CDR1 LGHDT and CDR2 YNNKEL (reference sequence). The ends were cut back, 1 base at V and 2 bases at J, with 12 bases in the middle. The DNA for the CDR3 is TGTGCCAGCAGCCAAGGACTAGATTTTACCTACAATGAGCAGTTCTTC. It is translated as CASSQGLDFTYNEQFF.

The V and J genes are TRBV7-9 and TRBJ1-6, with 7 bases lining up with TRBD1. The J segment lost 6 bases and the V segment lost 1 base, leaving 3 bases of the junction unmatched. Germline CDR1 reads SEHNR; CDR2 reads FQNEAQ (reference sequence). The CDR3 contains 15 residues. The CDR3 is CASSLGWDSNSPLHF. The DNA for the CDR3 is TGTGCCAGCAGCTTAGGGTGGGACAGTAATTCACCCCTCCACTTT.

This clone appeared once. The rearrangement uses TRBV3-1 (or the pseudogene TRBV3-2) and TRBJ1-1; TRBD1 matches 7 bases. The germline V gene has CDR1 LGHDT and CDR2 YNNKEL (reference sequence). V shed 1 base and J 0 bases; nucleotides not matched to a gene: 5. CDR3 size: 16 residues. The DNA of the CDR3 is TGTGCCAGCAGCCAAGGCTTACAGGGGTTGAACACTGAAGCTTTCTTT. Its translation: CASSQGLQGLNTEAFF.

V is TRBV11-2 and J is TRBJ2-3; TRBD1 aligns across 9 bases. The CDR3 sequence is 19 residues long. Germline V gives CDR1 SGHAT, CDR2 FQNNGV. Trimming took 1 base from V and 4 from J; bases not matched to a gene: 15. The CDR3, as DNA: TGTGCCAGCAGCTTAGGGGGGGGTAATCGGGACAGGGCCTCAGATACGCAGTATTTT. The encoded protein is CASSLGGGNRDRASDTQYF.

The genes are TRBV13 and TRBJ1-1; D may be TRBD1 (6 bases). V shed 5 bases and J shed 4 bases, with 23 bases lying between them. This CDR3 is 17 amino acids long. Per the germline V gene, CDR1 is PRHDT and CDR2 is FYEKMQ (reference sequence). The CDR3 loop is CASSIRSPSDRPTEAFF. The CDR3 bases are TGTGCCAGCAGCATACGTTCACCCTCGGACAGACCCACTGAAGCTTTCTTT.

The chain carries TRBV13 and TRBJ1-2; weak D call: TRBD1 (5 bases). Germline V lookup: CDR1 PRHDT, CDR2 FYEKMQ (reference sequence). The CDR3 sequence is 16 residues long. V shed 5 bases and J shed 2 bases, with 18 bases lying between them. The CDR3 region has the DNA TGTGCCAGCAGCCCCTCTTTGGGGGGGGACAACTATGGCTACACCTTC. As protein: CASSPSLGGDNYGYTF.

This clone was recorded only once. The V call is TRBV7-8, the J call TRBJ1-6; D gene uncertain. Trimming removed 4 bases from V and 6 bases from J, with 13 bases in between. The CDR3 consists of 15 residues. Germline loops: CDR1 SGHVS, CDR2 FQNEAQ. This CDR3 is CASSSEGFGNSPLHF. CDR3 DNA: TGTGCCAGCAGCTCGGAGGGATTCGGTAATTCACCCCTCCACTTT.

V usage is TRBV5-1 and J usage is TRBJ1-2, with TRBD1 matching over 9 bases. The trim removed 4 bases at V and 3 bases at J, leaving 7 bases unmatched. CDR3 length equals 15 residues. CDR1 is SGHRS and CDR2 is YFSETQ in the germline V gene. CDR3 residues: CASSAQQGADYGYTF. DNA for the CDR3: TGCGCCAGCAGCGCACAACAGGGGGCGGACTATGGCTACACCTTC.

The rearrangement uses TRBV6-1 and TRBJ1-5; D unclear. The CDR3 totals 14 residues. The V end was cut by 1 base, the J end by 5 bases, with 9 bases between. The germline gives CDR1 MNHNS, CDR2 SASEGT. Here the CDR3 DNA reads TGTGCCAGCAGTGAAGTTAACACCGATCAGCCCCAGCATTTT. Residues: CASSEVNTDQPQHF.

This rearrangement joins TRBV10-3 to TRBJ1-1; a possible D gene is TRBD1 (5 bases). Germline assignment: CDR1 ENHRY and CDR2 SYGVKD. This CDR3 contains 15 residues. V gave up 5 bases and J gave up 1 base, with 14 bases separating them. CDR3 protein: CAISLTAVGNTEAFF. In nucleotides, the CDR3 is TGTGCCATCAGTCTGACAGCTGTGGGGAACACTGAAGCTTTCTTT.

The CDR3 bases are TGTGCCAGCAGCGTAGCTCCCGAGGATCCCTATGGCTACACCTTC. It translates to CASSVAPEDPYGYTF. This rearrangement joins TRBV9 to TRBJ1-2; D remains unclear. Between the trimmed V and J ends, which lost 0 bases and 4 bases, there was a span of 13 bases. The CDR3 totals 15 residues. CDR1 and CDR2 from the germline V gene are SGDLS and YYNGEE. Looking up the rest from reference TRBV9 and TRBJ1-2 gives the full variable domain: DSGVTQTPKHLITATGQRVTLRCSPRSGDLSVYWYQQSLDQGLQFLIQYYNGEERAKGNILERFSAQQFPDLHSELNLSSLELGDSALYFCASSVAPEDPYGYTFGSGTRLTVV.

The rearrangement links TRBV6-5 to TRBJ2-7; 8 nucleotides line up with TRBD2. This CDR3 has 15 residues. Germline V gene lookup returns CDR1 MNHEY and CDR2 SVGAGI. V trimming: 2 bases; J trimming: 5 bases; junction bases outside the gene matches: 8. CDR3 region: CASSYASGTRDEQYF. The CDR3 DNA reads TGTGCCAGCAGTTACGCCTCCGGGACTAGGGACGAGCAGTACTTC.